The next 30 T cell receptor beta chains were all read from a single sample in a study of cytomegalovirus exposure and HLA in healthy donors (dated 2017 in TCRdb). The library was made by the immunoSEQ multiplex PCR assay. TCRdb mirrors the immuneACCESS table, restricted to in-frame sequences. Some clones are absent from its copies; in checked studies, under half trace to an unresolved V gene, and the reason for the others is unknown. Recorded for this sample are 90,000 to 130,000 clones; approximately 94% of them occurred a single time. Clones ranked in the top ten supply 0.67% of the sample. The sample consisted of PBMCs. The receptors originated from a young woman in good health and CMV-seronegative.

The chain links TRBV19 to TRBJ2-7; 10 bases line up with TRBD1. This CDR3 has 14 residues. V shed 5 bases and J 3 bases; nucleotides not matched to a gene: 4. CDR1 is LNHDA and CDR2 is SQIVND in the germline V gene (reference sequence). The CDR3 coding sequence is TGTGCCAGTAGTGGCCGGGACAGGGGCTACGAGCAGTACTTC. Its protein is CASSGRDRGYEQYF.

The rearrangement uses TRBV29-1 and TRBJ2-6; 11 bases are shared with TRBD1. Trimming cost V 5 bases and J 4 bases; bases outside gene matches: 4. The CDR3 has 15 amino acids. Germline V CDR1 and CDR2: SQVTM, ANQGSEA. CDR3 sequence: CSVSGTGGGANVLTF. CDR3 DNA sequence: TGCAGCGTTTCGGGGACAGGGGGAGGGGCCAACGTCCTGACTTTC.

This clone is a singleton in its sample. V usage is TRBV28 and J usage is TRBJ1-5; no clear D. The germline gives CDR1 MDHEN, CDR2 SYDVKM. The CDR3 consists of 14 residues. Trimming took 7 bases from V and 1 from J, leaving 11 bases between them. The CDR3 is CASTLGRSNQPQHF. The DNA of the CDR3 is TGTGCCAGCACCTTGGGCCGAAGCAATCAGCCCCAGCATTTT.

This rearrangement joins TRBV7-9 to TRBJ1-6; a weak D match, TRBD1 (5 bases). The CDR3 covers 16 residues. Trimming pared 1 base from V and 7 bases from J, leaving 14 bases between. The germline V gene encodes CDR1 SEHNR and CDR2 FQNEAQ (reference sequence). The CDR3 DNA reads TGTGCCAGCAGCTTAGGACAGACGGGTGGGAATTCACCCCTCCACTTT. This gives the protein CASSLGQTGGNSPLHF.

V usage is TRBV7-2 and J usage is TRBJ1-2, with 8 positions matching TRBD1. Germline values: CDR1 SGHTA, CDR2 FQGNSA. Germline trimming cut 3 bases from V and 2 bases from J; bases unmatched to any gene: 11. The CDR3 is 17 amino acids. This chain's CDR3 is CASSFHRDRSQNYGYTF. For the CDR3, the DNA is TGTGCCAGCAGCTTTCACCGGGACAGGAGTCAGAACTATGGCTACACCTTC.

The chain couples TRBV18 to TRBJ2-5; no clear D gene. Germline CDR1 and CDR2: KGHSH and LQKENI. V was shortened by 0 bases and J by 5 bases, with 7 bases between the two germline ends. The CDR3 has 13 amino acids. CDR3 sequence: CASSPPSWETQYF. The CDR3 bases are TGTGCCAGCTCACCACCGAGCTGGGAGACCCAGTACTTC.

This clone has only one observation. J is TRBJ2-7 and V is TRBV6-6; D possibly corresponds to TRBD1 (6 bases). Germline V lookup: CDR1 MNHNY, CDR2 SVGAGI (reference sequence). The CDR3 covers 14 residues. Trimming shortened V by 4 bases and J by 0 bases, and 10 bases separated the two germline ends. DNA of the CDR3: TGTGCCAGCAGTTCCCAGGGGTCCTCCTACGAGCAGTACTTC. It specifies CASSSQGSSYEQYF.

The V and J genes are TRBV2 and TRBJ1-4, with 7 positions matching TRBD1. The V and J ends lost 5 bases and 0 bases, in that order; junction bases with no gene match: 9. The CDR3 covers 17 residues. CDR1 and CDR2 (germline): SNHLY, FYNNEI. The chain's CDR3 is CASSNPGQPSTNEKLFF. Here the CDR3 DNA reads TGTGCCAGCAGTAATCCGGGACAGCCTTCAACTAATGAAAAACTGTTTTTT.

The chain couples TRBV19 to TRBJ2-1, with 9 bases lining up with TRBD2. CDR3 length: 15 amino acids. Germline V gene lookup returns CDR1 LNHDA and CDR2 SQIVND (reference sequence). Germline trimming cut 6 bases from V and 8 bases from J; bases unmatched to any gene: 11. The CDR3 region is CASSLSAGGFDEQFF. DNA of the CDR3: TGTGCCAGTAGCCTATCAGCGGGGGGATTTGATGAGCAGTTCTTC. Looking up the rest from reference TRBV19 and TRBJ2-1 gives the full variable domain: DGGITQSPKYLFRKEGQNVTLSCEQNLNHDAMYWYRQDPGQGLRLIYYSQIVNDFQKGDIAEGYSVSREKKESFPLTVTSAQKNPTAFYLCASSLSAGGFDEQFFGPGTRLTVL.

The chain is built from TRBV27 and TRBJ2-1, with TRBD1 matching 8 bases. CDR3 length: 19 amino acids. CDR1 and CDR2 (germline): MNHEY, SMNVEV (reference sequence). V was pared by 0 bases and J by 1 base, with 11 bases of the junction left unmatched. The DNA of the CDR3 is TGTGCCAGCAGTTTATCGCGCGTTCCTGGACAGGGATCCTACAATGAGCAGTTCTTC. It yields the protein CASSLSRVPGQGSYNEQFF.

CDR3 coding DNA: TGCGCCAGGACCCGCCGGATGGACACCCCGGGCCCCTACGAGCAGTACTTC. This translates into CARTRRMDTPGPYEQYF. The gene calls are TRBV10-1 and TRBJ2-7, with a weak D call TRBD1 (5 bases). Germline V CDR1 and CDR2: WNHNN, SYGVQD (reference sequence). The CDR3 covers 17 residues. V lost 9 bases and J 2 bases, leaving 26 bases between the germline ends.

The chain links TRBV13 to TRBJ2-3; TRBD1 aligns across 9 bases. The V gene end was trimmed by 4 bases and the J gene end by 4 bases; junction bases not matched to a gene: 12. This CDR3 has 17 residues. Per germline, CDR1 PRHDT and CDR2 FYEKMQ (reference sequence). The CDR3 reads CASSSERDREVADTQYF. The CDR3 region has the DNA TGTGCCAGCAGCTCAGAAAGGGACAGGGAGGTAGCAGATACGCAGTATTTT.

This sequence joins TRBV14 and TRBJ2-1, with TRBD2 matching 11 bases. With V trimmed by 4 bases and J by 3 bases, 8 bases remained unmatched. The CDR3 has 17 amino acids. Per the germline V gene, CDR1 is SGHDN and CDR2 is FVKESK. For the CDR3, the DNA is TGTGCCAGCAGCCCTCTGACTAGCGGGGTCAACTACAATGAGCAGTTCTTC. It encodes CASSPLTSGVNYNEQFF. Based on the CDR3 plus reference TRBV14 and TRBJ2-1, the full variable domain is EAGVTQFPSHSVIEKGQTVTLRCDPISGHDNLYWYRRVMGKEIKFLLHFVKESKQDESGMPNNRFLAERTGGTYSTLKVQPAELEDSGVYFCASSPLTSGVNYNEQFFGPGTRLTVL.

This clone was seen once. Different DNA sequences within this sample yield the same CDR3. The V call is TRBV5-6, the J call TRBJ1-2, with D possibly matching TRBD1 (5 bases). Germline V lookup: CDR1 SGHDT, CDR2 YYEEEE. Trimming stripped 4 bases from V and 4 bases from J, with 8 bases between. This CDR3 is built from 12 residues. The CDR3 region has the DNA TGTGCCAGCAGCAGAACAGGCTATGGCTACACCTTC. Residues: CASSRTGYGYTF.

This chain joins TRBV5-4 and TRBJ2-6; D is perhaps TRBD1 (6 bases). Trimming pared 7 bases from V and 1 base from J, leaving 18 bases between. Germline V gene sequence: CDR1 SGHNT, CDR2 YYREEE (reference sequence). The CDR3 contains 17 residues. In DNA, the CDR3 is TGTGCCAGCTTTGAGATCAGGGGTCCGTCTGGGGCCAACGTCCTGACTTTC. This gives the protein CASFEIRGPSGANVLTF.

The chain recombines TRBV6-6 with TRBJ1-2; D possibly corresponds to TRBD1 (6 bases). Between the trimmed V and J ends, which lost 0 bases and 2 bases, there was a span of 13 bases. The germline gives CDR1 MNHNY, CDR2 SVGAGI (reference sequence). This CDR3 contains 16 residues. CDR3 sequence reads: CASSYSNFGTNYGYTF. DNA for the CDR3: TGTGCCAGCAGTTACTCGAACTTCGGGACAAACTATGGCTACACCTTC.

This chain joins TRBV19 and TRBJ1-2; 7 bases are a match to TRBD1. With V trimmed by 2 bases and J by 5 bases, 8 bases remained unmatched. Germline V lookup: CDR1 LNHDA, CDR2 SQIVND (reference sequence). The length of the CDR3 is 15 residues. The DNA of the CDR3 is TGTGCCAGTAGTATAATCCGGGACAGATCTTATGGCTACACCTTC. Translated, it gives CASSIIRDRSYGYTF.

This chain connects TRBV27 to TRBJ2-1; TRBD1 matches 8 bases. Germline CDR1 is MNHEY and CDR2 is SMNVEV (reference sequence). The V gene end was trimmed by 8 bases and the J gene end by 1 base; junction bases not matched to a gene: 16. This CDR3 contains 18 residues. CDR3 bases: TGTGCCAGCTCCCTAGGCCTCAGGGGGCTCCCTTCCTACAATGAGCAGTTCTTC. It is translated as CASSLGLRGLPSYNEQFF.

V gene TRBV7-8 combines with J gene TRBJ2-7; tentative D call: TRBD1 (5 bases). The CDR3 loop spans 14 amino acids. Between the trimmed V and J ends, which lost 1 base and 0 bases, there was a span of 7 bases. Germline values: CDR1 SGHVS, CDR2 FQNEAQ. CDR3 nucleotides: TGTGCCAGCAGCTTAGGACAGAGCTCCTACGAGCAGTACTTC. It yields the protein CASSLGQSSYEQYF.

J is TRBJ2-3 and V is TRBV27, with 10 bases that match TRBD2. The CDR3 runs 19 residues. Looked up from germline, CDR1 is MNHEY and CDR2 is SMNVEV (reference sequence). Germline trimming cut 1 base from V and 0 bases from J; bases unmatched to any gene: 10. The chain's CDR3 is CASSLLGALAGVSTDTQYF. CDR3 sequence (DNA): TGTGCCAGCAGTTTATTAGGGGCCCTAGCGGGGGTTAGCACAGATACGCAGTATTTT.

The chain has TRBV5-6 and TRBJ2-4; D is possibly TRBD2 (6 bases). The V and J ends lost 7 bases and 8 bases respectively, with 25 bases between them. The germline CDR1 and CDR2 sequences are SGHDT and YYEEEE. This CDR3 contains 16 residues. The CDR3 DNA follows: TGTGCCAGCGGAACTCTTCGAGGGGACCGGGGGTACATTCAGTACTTC. This sequence encodes CASGTLRGDRGYIQYF.

This clone came up a few times. CDR3 DNA sequence: TGCGCCAGACTTAACAGGTCTCCTGAAGCTTTCTTT. This codes for CARLNRSPEAFF. This rearrangement joins TRBV10-1 to TRBJ1-1, with a possible D match to TRBD1 (5 bases). Trimming shortened V by 9 bases and J by 6 bases, and 14 bases separated the two germline ends. Germline V lookup: CDR1 WNHNN, CDR2 SYGVQD (reference sequence). This CDR3 region has 12 residues.

The chain recombines TRBV7-2 with TRBJ2-7; 8 nucleotides match TRBD2. The junction had 5 bases not matched to a gene; V was cut back by 5 bases and J by 2 bases. The germline V gene encodes CDR1 SGHTA and CDR2 FQGNSA. The CDR3 is 14 residues long. CDR3 protein: CASSPGGPPYEQYF. In nucleotides, the CDR3 is TGTGCCAGCAGCCCGGGGGGGCCGCCCTACGAGCAGTACTTC.

This clone was seen a single time. The V and J genes are TRBV19 and TRBJ2-7, with TRBD1 as a possible D gene (6 bases). V was trimmed by 5 bases and J by 6 bases, leaving 14 bases between them. Germline V gene sequence: CDR1 LNHDA, CDR2 SQIVND (reference sequence). The CDR3 is 13 residues long. Written as DNA, the CDR3 is TGTGCCAGTAGTGTTGTGGGGGCCGCCGAGCAGTACTTC. Protein product: CASSVVGAAEQYF.

The chain joins TRBV28 to TRBJ2-7; 7 bases match TRBD2. Trimming took 8 bases from V and 2 from J; bases not matched to a gene: 15. Germline V gene lookup returns CDR1 MDHEN and CDR2 SYDVKM. The CDR3 is 16 residues long. The CDR3 loop reads CASFPARQGLTYEQYF. The CDR3 nucleotides are TGTGCCAGCTTCCCTGCCCGCCAGGGACTAACCTACGAGCAGTACTTC.

The CDR3 loop reads CASSLVIGQGLGSGELFF. The CDR3 DNA is TGTGCCAGCAGCTTAGTTATCGGGCAGGGTCTCGGGTCCGGGGAGCTGTTTTTT. The chain carries TRBV11-1 and TRBJ2-2, with D possibly TRBD1 on 5 matching bases. The V gene lost 1 base and the J gene lost 6 bases, with 21 bases spanning the gap. Germline V lookup: CDR1 SGHAT, CDR2 FQDESV (reference sequence). The CDR3 has 18 amino acids.

The chain couples TRBV9 to TRBJ2-2; 12 nucleotides agree with TRBD2. V was clipped by 2 bases and J by 5 bases; unmatched bases: 1. Germline V gives CDR1 SGDLS, CDR2 YYNGEE. This CDR3 is 15 amino acids long. The CDR3 DNA reads TGTGCCAGCAGCGTGACTAGCGGGGGAACCGGGGAGCTGTTTTTT. It yields the protein CASSVTSGGTGELFF.

CDR3 protein: CASRDRGREHYEQYF. As DNA, the CDR3 is TGTGCCAGCCGGGACAGGGGGCGAGAGCACTACGAGCAGTACTTC. V and J are TRBV2 and TRBJ2-7; 12 bases agree with TRBD1. The CDR3 sequence is 15 residues long. Germline V CDR1 and CDR2: SNHLY, FYNNEI. V lost 8 bases, J lost 3 bases, and 8 bases stayed unmatched. The full variable domain, its missing parts supplied by reference TRBV2 and TRBJ2-7, is EPEVTQTPSHQVTQMGQEVILRCVPISNHLYFYWYRQILGQKVEFLVSFYNNEISEKSEIFDDQFSVERPDGSNFTLKIRSTKLEDSAMYFCASRDRGREHYEQYFGPGTRLTVT.

This clone was counted once. V is TRBV2 and J is TRBJ1-5; D gene uncertain. CDR1 and CDR2 (germline): SNHLY, FYNNEI. The CDR3 contains 14 residues. Trimming removed 6 bases at V and 0 bases at J, with 9 bases between. The CDR3 DNA reads as TGTGCCAGCAGACGTACCGGTAGCAATCAGCCCCAGCATTTT. Protein: CASRRTGSNQPQHF.

This clone was recorded at least ten times. The genes are TRBV6-1 and TRBJ2-7, with 7 bases fitting TRBD1. This CDR3 comprises 14 residues. The junction had 8 bases not matched to a gene; V was cut back by 6 bases and J by 3 bases. Looked up from germline, CDR1 is MNHNS and CDR2 is SASEGT. The CDR3 region is CASRYGQANYEQYF. The CDR3 nucleotides read TGTGCCAGCAGGTACGGACAGGCCAACTACGAGCAGTACTTC.